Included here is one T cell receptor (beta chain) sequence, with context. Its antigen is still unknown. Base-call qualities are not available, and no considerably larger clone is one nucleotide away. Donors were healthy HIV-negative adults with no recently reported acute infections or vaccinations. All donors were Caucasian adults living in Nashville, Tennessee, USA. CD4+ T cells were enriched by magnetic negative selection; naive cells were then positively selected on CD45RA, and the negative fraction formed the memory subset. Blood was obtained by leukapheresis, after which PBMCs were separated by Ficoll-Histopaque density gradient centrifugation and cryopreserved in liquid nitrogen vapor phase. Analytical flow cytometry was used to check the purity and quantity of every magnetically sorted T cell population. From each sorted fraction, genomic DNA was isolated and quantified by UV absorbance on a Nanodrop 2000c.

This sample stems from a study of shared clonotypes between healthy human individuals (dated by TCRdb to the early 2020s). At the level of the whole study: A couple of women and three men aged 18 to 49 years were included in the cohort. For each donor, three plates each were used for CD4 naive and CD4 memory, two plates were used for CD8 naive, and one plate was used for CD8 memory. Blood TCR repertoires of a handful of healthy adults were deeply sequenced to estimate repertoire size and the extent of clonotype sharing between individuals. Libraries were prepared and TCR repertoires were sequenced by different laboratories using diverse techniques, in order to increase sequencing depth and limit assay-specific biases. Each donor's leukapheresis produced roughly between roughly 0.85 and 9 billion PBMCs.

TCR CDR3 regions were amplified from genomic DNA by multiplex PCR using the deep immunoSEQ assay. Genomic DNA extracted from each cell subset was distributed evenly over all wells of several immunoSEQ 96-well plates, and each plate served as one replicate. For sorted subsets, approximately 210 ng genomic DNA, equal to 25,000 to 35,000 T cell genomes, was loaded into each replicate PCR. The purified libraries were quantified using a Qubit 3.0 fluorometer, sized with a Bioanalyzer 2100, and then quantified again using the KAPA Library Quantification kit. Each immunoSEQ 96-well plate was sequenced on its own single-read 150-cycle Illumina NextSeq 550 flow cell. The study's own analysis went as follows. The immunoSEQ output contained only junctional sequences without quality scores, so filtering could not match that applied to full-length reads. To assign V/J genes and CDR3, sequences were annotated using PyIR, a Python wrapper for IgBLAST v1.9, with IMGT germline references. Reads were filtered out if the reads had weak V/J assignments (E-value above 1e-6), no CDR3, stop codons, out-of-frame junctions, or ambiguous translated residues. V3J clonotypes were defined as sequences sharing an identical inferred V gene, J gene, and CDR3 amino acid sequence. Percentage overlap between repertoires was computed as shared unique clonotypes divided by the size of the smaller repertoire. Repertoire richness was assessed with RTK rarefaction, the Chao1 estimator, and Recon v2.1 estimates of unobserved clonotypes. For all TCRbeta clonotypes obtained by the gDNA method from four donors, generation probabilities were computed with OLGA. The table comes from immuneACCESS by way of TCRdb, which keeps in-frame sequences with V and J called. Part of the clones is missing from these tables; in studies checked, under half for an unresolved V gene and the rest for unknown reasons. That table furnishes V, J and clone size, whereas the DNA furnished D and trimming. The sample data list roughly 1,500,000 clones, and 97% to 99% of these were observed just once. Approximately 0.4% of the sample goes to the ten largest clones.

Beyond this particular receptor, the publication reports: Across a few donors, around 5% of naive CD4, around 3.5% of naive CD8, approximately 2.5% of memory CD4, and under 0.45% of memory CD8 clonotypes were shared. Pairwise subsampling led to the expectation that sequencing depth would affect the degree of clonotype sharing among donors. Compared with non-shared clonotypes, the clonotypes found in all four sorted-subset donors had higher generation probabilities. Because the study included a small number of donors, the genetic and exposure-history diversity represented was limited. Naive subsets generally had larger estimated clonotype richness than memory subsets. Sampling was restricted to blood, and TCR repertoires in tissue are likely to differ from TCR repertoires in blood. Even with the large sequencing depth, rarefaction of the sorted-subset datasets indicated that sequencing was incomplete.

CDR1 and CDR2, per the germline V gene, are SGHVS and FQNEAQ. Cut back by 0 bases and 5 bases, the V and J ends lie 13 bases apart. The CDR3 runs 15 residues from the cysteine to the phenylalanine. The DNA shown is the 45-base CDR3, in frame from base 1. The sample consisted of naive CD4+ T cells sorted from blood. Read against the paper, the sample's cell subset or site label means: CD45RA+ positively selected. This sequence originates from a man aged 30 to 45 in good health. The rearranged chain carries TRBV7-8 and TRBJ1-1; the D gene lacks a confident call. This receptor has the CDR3 CASSLARPLGTEAFF. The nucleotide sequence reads TGTGCCAGCAGCTTAGCGCGGCCCCTGGGGACTGAAGCTTTCTTT.